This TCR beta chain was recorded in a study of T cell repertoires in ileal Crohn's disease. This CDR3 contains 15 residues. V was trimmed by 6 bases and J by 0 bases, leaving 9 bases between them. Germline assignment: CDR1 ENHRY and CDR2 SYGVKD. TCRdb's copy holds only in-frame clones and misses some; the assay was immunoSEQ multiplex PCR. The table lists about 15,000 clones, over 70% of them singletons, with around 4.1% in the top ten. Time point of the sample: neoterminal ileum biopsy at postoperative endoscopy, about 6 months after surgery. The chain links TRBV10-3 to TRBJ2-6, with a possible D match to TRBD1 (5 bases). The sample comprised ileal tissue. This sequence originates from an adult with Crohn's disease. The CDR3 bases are TGTGCCATCAGCGACAGTACCTCTGGGGCCAACGTCCTGACTTTC. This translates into CAISDSTSGANVLTF.